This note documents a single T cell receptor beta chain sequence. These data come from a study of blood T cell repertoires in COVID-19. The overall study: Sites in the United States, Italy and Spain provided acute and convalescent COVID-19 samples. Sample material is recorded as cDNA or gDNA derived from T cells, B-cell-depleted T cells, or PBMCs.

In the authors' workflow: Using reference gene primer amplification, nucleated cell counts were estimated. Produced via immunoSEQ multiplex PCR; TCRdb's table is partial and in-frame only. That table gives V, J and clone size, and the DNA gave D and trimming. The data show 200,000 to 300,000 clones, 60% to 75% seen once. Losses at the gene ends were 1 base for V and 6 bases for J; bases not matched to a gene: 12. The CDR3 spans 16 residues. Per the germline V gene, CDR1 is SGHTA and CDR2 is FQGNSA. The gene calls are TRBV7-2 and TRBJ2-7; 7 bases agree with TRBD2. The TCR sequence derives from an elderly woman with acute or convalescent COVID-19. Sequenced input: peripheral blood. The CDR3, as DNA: TGTGCCAGCAGCTTAGGTCGGACTAGAAGGGGAGGCGAGCAGTACTTC. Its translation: CASSLGRTRRGGEQYF.